This T cell receptor beta chain was captured by sequencing in a study of shared clonotypes between healthy human individuals. Regarding the study as a whole: Generation probability values for non-shared clonotypes were lower than those for clonotypes shared by all four donors.

In the case of this clone: Its antigen is as yet unknown.

TCRdb keeps only in-frame clones here, not all; method: immunoSEQ multiplex PCR. The profile covers around 2.1 million clones, with under 95% appearing a single time and roughly 1.8% taken by the ten largest. Germline V gives CDR1 LNHNV, CDR2 YYDKDF (reference sequence). The V and J ends lost 0 bases and 4 bases respectively, with 7 bases between them. The CDR3 covers 14 residues. Naive-designated CD8 cells lacked CD45RO, were positively enriched for CCR7, and omitted terminally differentiated effector memory CD45RA+ cells. J is TRBJ1-5 and V is TRBV15; no definite D call. The clonotype was recovered from a man between 18 and 29 years old in good health. Some clones in this sample may be carry-over from other donors' samples. What was sequenced was naive CD8+ T cells from PBMCs. CDR3 loop: CATSRDWDNQPQHF. The CDR3, as DNA: TGTGCCACCAGCAGAGATTGGGATAATCAGCCCCAGCATTTT.